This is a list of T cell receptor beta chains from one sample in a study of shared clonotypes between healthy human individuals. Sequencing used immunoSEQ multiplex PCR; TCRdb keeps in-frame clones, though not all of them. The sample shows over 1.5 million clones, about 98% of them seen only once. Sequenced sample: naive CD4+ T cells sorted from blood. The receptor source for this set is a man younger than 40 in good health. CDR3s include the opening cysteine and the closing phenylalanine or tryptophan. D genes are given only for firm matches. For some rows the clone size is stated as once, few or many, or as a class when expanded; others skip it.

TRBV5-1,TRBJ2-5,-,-,CASSLLLGEETQYF,TGCGCCAGCAGCTTGCTTCTAGGAGAAGAGACCCAGTACTTC
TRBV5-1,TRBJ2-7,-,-,CASSITGSSYEQYF,TGCGCCAGCAGCATAACAGGGTCGTCCTACGAGCAGTACTTC
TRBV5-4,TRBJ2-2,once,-,CASSLPGAVTGELFF,TGTGCCAGCAGCTTACCTGGAGCGGTCACCGGGGAGCTGTTTTTT
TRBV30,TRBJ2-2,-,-,CAWWRGPSGELFF,TGTGCCTGGTGGAGGGGGCCGTCCGGGGAGCTGTTTTTT
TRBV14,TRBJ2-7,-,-,CASSQGLYEQYF,TGTGCCAGCAGCCAAGGTCTTTACGAGCAGTACTTC
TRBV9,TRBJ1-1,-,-,CASSVGAPWGGAGYTEAFF,TGTGCCAGCAGCGTAGGGGCCCCTTGGGGGGGCGCTGGGTACACTGAAGCTTTCTTT
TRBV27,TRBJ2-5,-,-,CASSFLGPEETQYF,TGTGCCAGCAGTTTTTTGGGACCAGAAGAGACCCAGTACTTC
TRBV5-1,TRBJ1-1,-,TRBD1,CASRPGQGPTEAFF,TGCGCCAGCAGGCCCGGACAGGGGCCCACTGAAGCTTTCTTT
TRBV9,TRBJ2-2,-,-,CASSVMQGNTGELFF,TGTGCCAGCAGCGTTATGCAGGGAAACACCGGGGAGCTGTTTTTT
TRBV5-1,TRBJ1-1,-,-,CASSWDPGLGNTEAFF,TGCGCCAGCAGCTGGGACCCAGGGTTAGGGAACACTGAAGCTTTCTTT
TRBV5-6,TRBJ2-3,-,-,CASSRGQGTSFTDTQYF,TGTGCCAGCAGCCGGGGACAGGGGACTAGCTTTACAGATACGCAGTATTTT
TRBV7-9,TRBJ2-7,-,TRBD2,CASSPVAGSYEQYF,TGTGCCAGCAGCCCCGTAGCGGGGTCCTACGAGCAGTACTTC
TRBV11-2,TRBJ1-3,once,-,CASSLITGGDTIYF,TGTGCCAGCAGCTTAATAACGGGGGGCGACACCATATATTTT
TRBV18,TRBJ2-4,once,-,CASSPQTDIQYF,TGTGCCAGCTCACCACAGACAGATATTCAGTACTTC
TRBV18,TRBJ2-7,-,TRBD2,CASSPIPRTSGGYEQYF,TGTGCCAGCTCACCCATCCCAAGGACTAGCGGGGGCTACGAGCAGTACTTC
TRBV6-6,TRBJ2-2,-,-,CASIKGAGRNTGELFF,TGTGCCAGCATCAAAGGCGCGGGACGGAACACCGGGGAGCTGTTTTTT
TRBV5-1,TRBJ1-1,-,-,CASSPGDTEAFF,TGCGCCAGCAGCCCCGGGGATACAGAAGCTTTCTTT
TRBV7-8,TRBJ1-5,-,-,CASSHQQRDQPQHF,TGTGCCAGCAGCCATCAACAGAGGGATCAGCCCCAGCATTTT